This T cell receptor beta chain was captured by sequencing in a study of T cells in Graves' hyperthyroidism and ophthalmopathy. This clonotype has more than one count but fewer than ten. Amplified TCR beta CDR3 regions came from RNA transcripts. The study used the HTBI primer set for a first-round RT-PCR of the TCR CDR3. TCRdb passed the multiplex PCR reads through MiXCR, listing each CDR3 protein once. The table lists about 400,000 distinct CDR3 sequences, under 15% of them singletons. Sequenced: blood. The receptor comes from a man aged 18 to 30 with Graves' ophthalmopathy.

In DNA form, the CDR3 reads TGTGCCAGCAGTGAACTCACCTCGACCGAGCAGTACTTC. It specifies CASSELTSTEQYF. The genes are TRBV6-1 and TRBJ2-7; no definite D call. Germline CDR1 reads MNHNS; CDR2 reads SASEGT. V lost 2 bases and J lost 6, with 11 bases in between. This CDR3 comprises 13 residues.